The clone carrying this T cell receptor (beta chain) has a single count. Its cognate antigen is unknown. The data belong to a study of blood T cells in healthy people across ages. Study at large: Capture via template switching afforded approximately one barcoded beta molecule per two T cells.

Then a second PCR, running roughly 7 to 11 cycles, was carried out with a sample-barcoded 5' primer and a J-beta primer mix. Every cDNA molecule carried a tag from a template-switch adaptor bearing 12 random nucleotides. TCRdb re-derived calls from the 5' RACE reads in MiXCR, one entry per CDR3 protein. Counted here are about 1.8 million distinct CDR3 sequences, 49% occurring once; the ten biggest clones make up roughly 2.1%. Extractions gave at least 5.5 micrograms of total RNA per sample. Overall study findings and caveats: Per million T cells, TCR beta diversity dropped roughly linearly as age increased.

CDR1 and CDR2 (germline): MNHEY, SVGAGI. The junction had 11 bases not matched to a gene; V was cut back by 5 bases and J by 3 bases. The CDR3 has 16 amino acids. The chain carries TRBV6-5 and TRBJ1-2; TRBD1 agrees at 8 bases. What was sequenced was blood. The receptor comes from a middle-aged woman in good health. The CDR3, as DNA: TGTGCCAGCAGTCCCTCTTCGGGACAGGTTTACTATGGCTACACCTTC. Translating gives CASSPSSGQVYYGYTF.